The 30 T cell receptor beta chains given below trace back to one sample, sequenced in a study of shared clonotypes between healthy human individuals. Data came from immunoSEQ multiplex PCR; TCRdb stores just in-frame clones and leaves some out. This sample has about 1.5 million clones; approximately 98% occur once, and the top ten carry 0.4% to 0.55%. Sequences were obtained from naive CD4+ T cells sorted from blood. The subset here: CD45RA+ positively selected. These receptors were taken from a young man in good health.

This sequence joins TRBV27 and TRBJ2-7, with 11 bases that match TRBD2. The CDR3 length is 16 residues. Germline V gene lookup returns CDR1 MNHEY and CDR2 SMNVEV (reference sequence). V shed 3 bases, J shed 4 bases, and the junction held 8 bases outside the gene matches. The CDR3 loop is CASSLSSGRPFYEQYF. CDR3 DNA: TGTGCCAGCAGTTTGTCTAGCGGGAGGCCGTTTTACGAGCAGTACTTC.

The chain links TRBV7-2 to TRBJ2-7, with D unclear. CDR3 length equals 12 residues. Trimming cost V 5 bases and J 3 bases, with 8 bases left between them. Germline-derived CDR1 and CDR2 are SGHTA and FQGNSA. Here the CDR3 DNA reads TGTGCCAGCAGCCCCGACATCTACGAGCAGTACTTC. This gives the protein CASSPDIYEQYF.

Concerning this clone: Distinct nucleotide sequences in the sample also encode this CDR3. The chain couples TRBV28 to TRBJ2-1, with D perhaps TRBD2 (6 bases). The germline CDR1 and CDR2 sequences are MDHEN and SYDVKM. V was trimmed by 5 bases and J by 4 bases, leaving 12 bases between them. The CDR3 spans 14 residues. The CDR3 nucleotides are TGTGCCAGCAGTCTCGGGAGTTCGTACAATGAGCAGTTCTTC. It codes for CASSLGSSYNEQFF.

The chain employs TRBV19 and TRBJ1-5; a possible D gene is TRBD1 (6 bases). This CDR3 comprises 14 residues. Trimming pared 3 bases from V and 4 bases from J, leaving 10 bases between. The germline V gene has CDR1 LNHDA and CDR2 SQIVND (reference sequence). CDR3 bases: TGTGCCAGTAGTATGGGGCAGGGGAATCAGCCCCAGCATTTT. It is translated as CASSMGQGNQPQHF.

The chain recombines TRBV7-3 with TRBJ2-3; 9 bases match TRBD1. V trimming: 3 bases; J trimming: 8 bases; junction bases outside the gene matches: 6. The CDR3 is 14 residues long. Germline V gives CDR1 SGHTA, CDR2 FQGTGA. The CDR3 DNA reads as TGTGCCAGCAGCTTCGACAGGGGGAAGGGTACGCAGTATTTT. It translates to CASSFDRGKGTQYF.

The chain carries TRBV29-1 and TRBJ1-3; D gene uncertain. CDR1 and CDR2 (germline): SQVTM, ANQGSEA. The length of the CDR3 is 14 residues. V was clipped by 1 base and J by 2 bases, with 9 bases between them. The CDR3 spells CSVEGATAGNTIYF. CDR3 in DNA: TGCAGCGTTGAAGGCGCCACCGCTGGAAACACCATATATTTT.

This clone has a single count. This chain connects TRBV27 to TRBJ1-1, with D hard to call. CDR3 length: 14 amino acids. Trimming removed 6 bases from V and 10 bases from J, with 21 bases in between. CDR1 MNHEY and CDR2 SMNVEV come from the germline V gene (reference sequence). The CDR3: CASSPRALNPGAFF. CDR3 DNA sequence: TGTGCCAGCAGCCCCCGGGCTCTTAACCCAGGAGCTTTCTTT.

The V gene is TRBV5-6, the J gene TRBJ1-1; 9 bases line up with TRBD1. Germline V lookup: CDR1 SGHDT, CDR2 YYEEEE. CDR3 length equals 16 residues. V was clipped by 2 bases and J by 4 bases; unmatched bases: 9. The CDR3 sequence: CASSFGVGQGGTEAFF. The CDR3 DNA is TGTGCCAGCAGCTTTGGGGTGGGACAGGGAGGCACTGAAGCTTTCTTT.

A remark on this clone: The sample has other DNA sequences that encode this CDR3 too. The chain couples TRBV11-3 to TRBJ2-7; D is ambiguous. CDR1 is SGHNT, CDR2 YENEEA, per germline. The CDR3 loop spans 13 amino acids. Between the trimmed V and J ends, which lost 1 base and 3 bases, there was a span of 7 bases. CDR3: CASSLASDYEQYF. As DNA, the CDR3 is TGTGCCAGCAGCTTAGCCTCCGACTACGAGCAGTACTTC.

This clone showed up just once. Here the CDR3 DNA reads TGTGCCAGCAGCGCCTCTAACAGGGTAGGGCACGAGCAGTACTTC. Its protein is CASSASNRVGHEQYF. This chain uses TRBV11-2 with TRBJ2-7; a possible D gene is TRBD1 (6 bases). This CDR3 contains 15 residues. V shed 5 bases and J shed 5 bases, with 19 bases lying between them. Germline V gives CDR1 SGHAT, CDR2 FQNNGV.

This chain connects TRBV19 to TRBJ2-7; 7 positions agree with TRBD1. CDR3 length equals 12 residues. Germline loops: CDR1 LNHDA, CDR2 SQIVND (reference sequence). V trimming: 9 bases; J trimming: 1 base; junction bases outside the gene matches: 3. The CDR3 DNA reads TGTGCCAGCCAGGGGGTTTCCTACGAGCAGTACTTC. Encoded protein: CASQGVSYEQYF. Full variable domain (rest looked up from reference TRBV19 and TRBJ2-7): DGGITQSPKYLFRKEGQNVTLSCEQNLNHDAMYWYRQDPGQGLRLIYYSQIVNDFQKGDIAEGYSVSREKKESFPLTVTSAQKNPTAFYLCASQGVSYEQYFGPGTRLTVT.

The CDR3 reads CASSFGTNNEKLFF. The CDR3 DNA reads as TGTGCCAGCAGCTTTGGGACGAATAATGAAAAACTGTTTTTT. This chain connects TRBV7-6 to TRBJ1-4, with D maybe TRBD1 (5 bases). This CDR3 contains 14 residues. CDR1 is SGHVS and CDR2 is FNYEAQ in the germline V gene. V dropped 3 bases and J dropped 4 bases, with 9 bases sitting between them.

This clone was observed a few times. Other DNA sequences within the sample encode an identical CDR3. The chain is built from TRBV2 and TRBJ2-1; D not certain. The V end lost 6 bases, the J end lost 4 bases, and 4 bases lay between the germline ends. The germline V gene has CDR1 SNHLY and CDR2 FYNNEI. The CDR3 contains 11 residues. This CDR3 reads CASREYNEQFF. For the CDR3, the DNA is TGTGCCAGCAGGGAGTACAATGAGCAGTTCTTC.

Worth noting for this clone: Other DNA sequences in this sample translate to the same CDR3. The chain recombines TRBV9 with TRBJ2-7; D unclear. Trimming shortened V by 0 bases and J by 2 bases, and 6 bases separated the two germline ends. The CDR3 extends over 13 amino acids. Germline assignment: CDR1 SGDLS and CDR2 YYNGEE. This chain's CDR3 is CASSVGLTYEQYF. The CDR3 DNA reads TGTGCCAGCAGCGTAGGGTTAACCTACGAGCAGTACTTC.

The gene calls are TRBV27 and TRBJ2-2; TRBD1 might be the D (5 bases). Germline V gene lookup returns CDR1 MNHEY and CDR2 SMNVEV (reference sequence). The length of the CDR3 is 13 residues. The V gene lost 5 bases and the J gene lost 3 bases, with 7 bases spanning the gap. The CDR3 DNA reads as TGTGCCAGCAGTCAAGGGGACACCGGGGAGCTGTTTTTT. This sequence encodes CASSQGDTGELFF.

The chain has TRBV5-4 and TRBJ2-2, with 10 nucleotides matching TRBD1. The junction had 3 bases not matched to a gene; V was cut back by 0 bases and J by 1 base. Germline CDR1 SGHNT, CDR2 YYREEE (reference sequence). The CDR3 consists of 17 residues. CDR3 DNA sequence: TGTGCCAGCAGCTTGGGACAGGGGGCGGTGAACACCGGGGAGCTGTTTTTT. The encoded protein is CASSLGQGAVNTGELFF.

This sequence joins TRBV19 and TRBJ1-5, with TRBD1 identical over 8 bases. The CDR3 is made up of 13 amino acids. CDR1 LNHDA and CDR2 SQIVND come from the germline V gene (reference sequence). V dropped 10 bases and J dropped 6; count of bases not matched to a gene: 8. CDR3 DNA sequence: TGTGCCACCAAGGACAGGGACCCTCAGCCCCAGCATTTT. Protein: CATKDRDPQPQHF.

This sequence joins TRBV5-4 and TRBJ2-7, with TRBD2 matching 8 bases. Trimming cost V 4 bases and J 5 bases; bases outside gene matches: 8. The CDR3 has 14 residues. CDR1 is SGHNT and CDR2 is YYREEE in the germline V gene (reference sequence). CDR3 sequence reads: CASSAGTSRHEQYF. CDR3 in DNA: TGTGCCAGCAGCGCCGGGACTAGTCGCCACGAGCAGTACTTC. The full variable domain, its missing parts supplied by reference TRBV5-4 and TRBJ2-7, is ETGVTQSPTHLIKTRGQQVTLRCSSQSGHNTVSWYQQALGQGPQFIFQYYREEENGRGNFPPRFSGLQFPNYSSELNVNALELDDSALYLCASSAGTSRHEQYFGPGTRLTVT.

V and J are TRBV11-2 and TRBJ1-4, with 10 bases matching TRBD1. The CDR3 length is 14 residues. CDR1 and CDR2 from the germline V gene are SGHAT and FQNNGV. Trimming removed 5 bases from V and 8 bases from J; junction bases left unmatched: 5. The CDR3 nucleotides read TGTGCCAGCAGCAACCGGGACAGGGGAGAAAAACTGTTTTTT. Translation gives CASSNRDRGEKLFF.

V gene TRBV7-9 combines with J gene TRBJ1-4, with D unresolved. This CDR3 is 15 amino acids long. The germline V and J ends were trimmed by 5 bases and 8 bases, with 18 bases remaining between them. Germline V lookup: CDR1 SEHNR, CDR2 FQNEAQ (reference sequence). As DNA, the CDR3 is TGTGCCAGCAGCCCAGGACTTCCTGGGAGCGAAAAACTGTTTTTT. It encodes CASSPGLPGSEKLFF.

This clone was observed a single time. The V call is TRBV4-3, the J call TRBJ2-7; possibly TRBD1 or TRBD2 for D (6 bases each). V was shortened by 1 base and J by 1 base, with 14 bases between the two germline ends. This CDR3 has 16 amino acids. Germline assignment: CDR1 LGHNA and CDR2 YSLEER. The CDR3 spells CASSQAPGGRSYEQYF. The CDR3 bases are TGCGCCAGCAGCCAAGCACCTGGGGGGCGGTCCTACGAGCAGTACTTC.

This clone came up once. This sequence joins TRBV1 and TRBJ2-1; the table names TRBD2, a call not compared with the DNA. TRBV1 is annotated as a pseudogene. The CDR3 sequence is 17 residues long. This CDR3 is CTSSHFFASVYPNEQFF. DNA for the CDR3: TGCACCAGCAGCCATTTTTTTGCTAGCGTTTACCCGAATGAGCAGTTCTTC.

V is TRBV6-6 and J is TRBJ1-2; the D is unclear. CDR1 and CDR2 from the germline V gene are MNHNY and SVGAGI (reference sequence). V lost 4 bases to trimming and J lost 10 bases, with 7 bases between them. The CDR3 totals 10 residues. This chain's CDR3 is CASSSEVYTF. CDR3 nucleotides: TGTGCCAGCAGTTCGGAGGTCTACACCTTC.

The rearrangement joins TRBV4-3 to TRBJ1-2; no clear D gene. The CDR3 has 14 residues. Germline V gene data show CDR1 as LGHNA and CDR2 as YSLEER. Trimming cost V 0 bases and J 10 bases, with 15 bases left between them. In DNA, the CDR3 is TGCGCCAGCAGCCAAGAAAGACCGGACTCGGACTACACCTTC. This sequence encodes CASSQERPDSDYTF.

The chain recombines TRBV7-8 with TRBJ2-1; 14 bases fit TRBD2. With V trimmed by 3 bases and J by 9 bases, 7 bases remained unmatched. The CDR3 is made up of 16 amino acids. Germline CDR1 is SGHVS and CDR2 is FQNEAQ. The CDR3 DNA is TGTGCCAGCAGCTTCCAAGGGACTAGCGGGAGTGTTGAGCAGTTCTTC. Amino acid sequence: CASSFQGTSGSVEQFF. The full variable domain, rest sourced from reference TRBV7-8 and TRBJ2-1, is GAGVSQSPRYKVAKRGQDVALRCDPISGHVSLFWYQQALGQGPEFLTYFQNEAQLDKSGLPSDRFFAERPEGSVSTLKIQRTQQEDSAVYLCASSFQGTSGSVEQFFGPGTRLTVL.

The chain combines TRBV20-1 with TRBJ2-1; TRBD2 agrees at 8 bases. V was clipped by 8 bases and J by 6 bases; unmatched bases: 3. Germline V gene data show CDR1 as DFQATT and CDR2 as SNEGSKA (reference sequence). The CDR3 is made up of 11 amino acids. The CDR3 DNA is TGCAGTCCTACTAGCGGCAATGAGCAGTTCTTC. This gives the protein CSPTSGNEQFF.

This chain joins TRBV14 and TRBJ1-1; D remains unclear. Germline assignment: CDR1 SGHDN and CDR2 FVKESK. The V and J ends lost 4 bases and 3 bases respectively, with 9 bases between them. This CDR3 has 13 amino acids. Written as DNA, the CDR3 is TGTGCCAGCAGCCTGGGTCCTTACACTGAAGCTTTCTTT. This codes for CASSLGPYTEAFF.

The chain links TRBV4-2 to TRBJ2-2; D is uncertain. There are 14 residues in the CDR3. The germline CDR1 and CDR2 sequences are LGHNA and YNFKEQ. Trimming cost V 2 bases and J 1 base, with 5 bases left between them. The CDR3 is CASSQIGNTGELFF. CDR3 in DNA: TGTGCCAGCAGCCAAATAGGGAACACCGGGGAGCTGTTTTTT.

This rearrangement joins TRBV28 to TRBJ1-2; 8 nucleotides align to TRBD1. The CDR3 is 13 residues long. Germline V gene data show CDR1 as MDHEN and CDR2 as SYDVKM. V shed 10 bases, J shed 4 bases, and the junction held 8 bases outside the gene matches. The CDR3 reads CATAGTGFYGYTF. The CDR3 DNA sequence: TGTGCCACCGCCGGGACAGGATTCTATGGCTACACCTTC.

This rearrangement joins TRBV5-4 to TRBJ1-2; D gene ambiguous. Trimming took off 5 bases at V and 7 bases at J, with 12 bases between the two ends. This CDR3 spans 12 amino acids. The germline CDR1 and CDR2 sequences are SGHNT and YYREEE (reference sequence). The CDR3, as DNA: TGTGCCAGCAGTCAGGCGGGCCTTGGCTACACCTTC. It translates to CASSQAGLGYTF.